This TCR beta chain was retrieved from a study of long-term antiretroviral therapy in people with HIV. Per the germline V gene, CDR1 is MDHEN and CDR2 is SYDVKM. This CDR3 has 14 residues. The V and J ends lost 7 bases and 3 bases, in that order; junction bases with no gene match: 9. The run of the v3.0 immunoSEQ assay was at survey level. The assay was immunoSEQ multiplex PCR, and TCRdb's table has in-frame clones only and misses some. Found here are tens of thousands of clones, roughly four fifths of them singletons; the top ten hold about 6.5%. This TCR came from a man in his late teens or twenties with HIV. The chain links TRBV28 to TRBJ2-7; 7 nucleotides match TRBD1. Sequenced here: unsorted PBMCs, sampled 0.6 years after starting antiretroviral therapy. In DNA, the CDR3 is TGTGCCAGCACCTTTGGGGACAGACTCTACGAGCAGTACTTC. This codes for CASTFGDRLYEQYF.